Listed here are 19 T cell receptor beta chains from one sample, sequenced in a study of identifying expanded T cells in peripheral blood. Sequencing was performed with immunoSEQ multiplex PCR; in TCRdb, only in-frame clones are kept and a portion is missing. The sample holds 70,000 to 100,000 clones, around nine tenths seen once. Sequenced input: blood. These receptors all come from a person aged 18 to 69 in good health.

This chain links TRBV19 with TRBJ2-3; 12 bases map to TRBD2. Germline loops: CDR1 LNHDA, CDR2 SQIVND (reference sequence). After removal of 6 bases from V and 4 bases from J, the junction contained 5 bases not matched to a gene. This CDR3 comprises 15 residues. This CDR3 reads CASRPLAGGADTQYF. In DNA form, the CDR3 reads TGTGCCAGTAGACCCCTAGCGGGGGGGGCAGATACGCAGTATTTT.

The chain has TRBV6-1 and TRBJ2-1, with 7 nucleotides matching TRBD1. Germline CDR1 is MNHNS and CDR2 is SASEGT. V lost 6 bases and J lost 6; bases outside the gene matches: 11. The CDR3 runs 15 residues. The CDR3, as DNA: TGTGCCAGCAGACCCGGGACAGAAGACACCAATGAGCAGTTCTTC. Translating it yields CASRPGTEDTNEQFF.

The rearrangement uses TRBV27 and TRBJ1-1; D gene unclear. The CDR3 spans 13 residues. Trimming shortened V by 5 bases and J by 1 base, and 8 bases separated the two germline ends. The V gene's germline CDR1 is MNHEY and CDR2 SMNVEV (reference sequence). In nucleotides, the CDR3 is TGTGCCAGCAGTCCCCGACAGAACACTGAAGCTTTCTTT. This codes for CASSPRQNTEAFF.

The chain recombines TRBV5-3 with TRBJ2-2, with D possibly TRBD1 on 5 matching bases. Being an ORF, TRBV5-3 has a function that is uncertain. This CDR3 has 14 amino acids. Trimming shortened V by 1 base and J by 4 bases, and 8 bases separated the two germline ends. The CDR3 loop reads CARSLQGTTGELFF. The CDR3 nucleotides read TGTGCCAGAAGCTTGCAGGGAACCACCGGGGAGCTGTTTTTT.

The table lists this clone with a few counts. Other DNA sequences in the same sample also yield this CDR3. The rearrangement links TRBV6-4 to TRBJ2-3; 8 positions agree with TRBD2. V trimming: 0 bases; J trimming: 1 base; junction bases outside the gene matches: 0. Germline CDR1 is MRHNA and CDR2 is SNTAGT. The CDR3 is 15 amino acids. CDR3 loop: CASSDSRGGTDTQYF. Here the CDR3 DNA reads TGTGCCAGCAGTGACTCGCGGGGGGGCACAGATACGCAGTATTTT.

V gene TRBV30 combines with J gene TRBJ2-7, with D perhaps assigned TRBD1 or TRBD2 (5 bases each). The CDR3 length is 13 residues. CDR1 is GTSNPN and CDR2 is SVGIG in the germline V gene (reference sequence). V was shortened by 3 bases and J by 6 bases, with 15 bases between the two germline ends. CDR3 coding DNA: TGTGCCTGGAGATTGAGGGGACGGGGCGAGCAGTACTTC. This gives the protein CAWRLRGRGEQYF.

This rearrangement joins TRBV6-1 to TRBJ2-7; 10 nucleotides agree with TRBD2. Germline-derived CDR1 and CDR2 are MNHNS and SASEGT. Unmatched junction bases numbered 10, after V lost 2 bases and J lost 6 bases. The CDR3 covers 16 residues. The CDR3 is CASSEKSGGAYSEQYF. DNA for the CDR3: TGTGCCAGCAGTGAAAAAAGCGGGGGGGCCTATTCCGAGCAGTACTTC.

This CDR3 is CASSVLAGGLETQYF. CDR3 DNA sequence: TGTGCCAGCAGCGTCCTAGCGGGGGGTTTGGAGACCCAGTACTTC. The chain links TRBV7-3 to TRBJ2-5; 11 nucleotides match TRBD2. The CDR3 is 15 residues long. Germline CDR1 SGHTA, CDR2 FQGTGA. V shed 5 bases and J 5 bases; nucleotides not matched to a gene: 7.

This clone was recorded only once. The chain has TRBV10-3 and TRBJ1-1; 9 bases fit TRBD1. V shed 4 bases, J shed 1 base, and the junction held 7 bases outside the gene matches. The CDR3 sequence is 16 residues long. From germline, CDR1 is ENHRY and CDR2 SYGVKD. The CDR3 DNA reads TGTGCCATCAGTGGGTCCGGGACAGGGCAGAACACTGAAGCTTTCTTT. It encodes CAISGSGTGQNTEAFF.

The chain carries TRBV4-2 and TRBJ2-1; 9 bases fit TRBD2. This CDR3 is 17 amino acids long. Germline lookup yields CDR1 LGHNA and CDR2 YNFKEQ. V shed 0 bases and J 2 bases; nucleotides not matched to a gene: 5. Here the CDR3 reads CASSQEWLAGTYNEQFF. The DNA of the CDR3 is TGTGCCAGCAGCCAAGAGTGGCTAGCGGGAACCTACAATGAGCAGTTCTTC.

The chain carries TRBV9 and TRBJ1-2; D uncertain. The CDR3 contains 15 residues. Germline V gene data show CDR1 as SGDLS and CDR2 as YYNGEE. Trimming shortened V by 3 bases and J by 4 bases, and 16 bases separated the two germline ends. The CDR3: CASSASNGVPYGYTF. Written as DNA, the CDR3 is TGTGCCAGCAGCGCGTCCAACGGAGTCCCCTATGGCTACACCTTC.

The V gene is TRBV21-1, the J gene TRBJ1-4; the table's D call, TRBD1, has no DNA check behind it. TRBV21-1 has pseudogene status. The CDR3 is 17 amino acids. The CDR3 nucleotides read TGTGCCAGCAGCAAGGACAGGGCTAAGACCCCCCACGAAAAACTGTTTTTT. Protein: CASSKDRAKTPHEKLFF.

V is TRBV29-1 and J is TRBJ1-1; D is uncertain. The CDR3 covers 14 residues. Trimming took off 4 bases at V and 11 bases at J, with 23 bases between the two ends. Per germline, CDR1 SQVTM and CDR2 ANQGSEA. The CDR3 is CSVAPVASLDWAFF. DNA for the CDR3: TGCAGCGTTGCCCCGGTGGCGTCTTTGGATTGGGCTTTCTTT.

This CDR3 reads CASRPDKDSPLHF. DNA for the CDR3: TGCGCCAGCAGACCTGACAAGGACTCACCCCTCCACTTT. The chain couples TRBV5-1 to TRBJ1-6, with D hard to call. The CDR3 contains 13 residues. Trimming cost V 5 bases and J 10 bases, with 13 bases left between them. The germline gives CDR1 SGHRS, CDR2 YFSETQ.

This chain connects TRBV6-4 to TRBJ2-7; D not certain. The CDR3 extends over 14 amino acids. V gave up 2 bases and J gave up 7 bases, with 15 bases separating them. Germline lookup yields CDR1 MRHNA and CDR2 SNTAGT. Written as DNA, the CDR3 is TGTGCCAGCAGTGACCTCGAAAAGGTAAGGGAGCAGTACTTC. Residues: CASSDLEKVREQYF.

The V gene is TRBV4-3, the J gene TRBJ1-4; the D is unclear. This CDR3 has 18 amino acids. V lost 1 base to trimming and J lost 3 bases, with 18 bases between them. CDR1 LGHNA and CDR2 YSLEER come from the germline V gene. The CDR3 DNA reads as TGCGCCAGCAGCCAAGGGACGGCGGGGTTGTTGGCTAATGAAAAACTGTTTTTT. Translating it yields CASSQGTAGLLANEKLFF.

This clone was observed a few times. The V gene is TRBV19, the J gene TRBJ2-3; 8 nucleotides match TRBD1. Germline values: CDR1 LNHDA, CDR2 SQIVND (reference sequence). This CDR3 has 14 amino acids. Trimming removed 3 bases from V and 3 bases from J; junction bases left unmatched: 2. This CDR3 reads CASSMGTGTDTQYF. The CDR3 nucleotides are TGTGCCAGTAGTATGGGGACAGGTACAGATACGCAGTATTTT. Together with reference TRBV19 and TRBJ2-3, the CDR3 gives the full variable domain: DGGITQSPKYLFRKEGQNVTLSCEQNLNHDAMYWYRQDPGQGLRLIYYSQIVNDFQKGDIAEGYSVSREKKESFPLTVTSAQKNPTAFYLCASSMGTGTDTQYFGPGTRLTVL.

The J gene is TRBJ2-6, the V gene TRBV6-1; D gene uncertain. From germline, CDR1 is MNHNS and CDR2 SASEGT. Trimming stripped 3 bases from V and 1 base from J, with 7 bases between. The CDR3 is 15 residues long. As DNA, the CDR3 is TGTGCCAGCAGTGATGGCAGTTCTGGGGCCAACGTCCTGACTTTC. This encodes CASSDGSSGANVLTF.

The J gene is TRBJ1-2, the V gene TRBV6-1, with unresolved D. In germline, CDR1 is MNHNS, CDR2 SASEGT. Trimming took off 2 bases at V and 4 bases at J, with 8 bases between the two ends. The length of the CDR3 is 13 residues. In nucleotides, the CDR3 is TGTGCCAGCAGTGAATCGACCGCCTATGGCTACACCTTC. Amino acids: CASSESTAYGYTF.